This TCR beta chain derives from a study of T-cell memory formation after mild COVID-19. The wider study: The study found TCR clusters largely donor specific. Study conclusions and caveats: Day 15 to 85 contractors were CD4/CD8 balanced; later expanders leaned CD4+.

As regards this clonotype: Its cognate antigen is unknown.

Using constant-segment primers, 5'RACE produced TCR alpha and TCR beta cDNA libraries carrying sample barcodes and UMIs. TCRdb itself ran the 5' RACE reads through MiXCR, one entry per CDR3 protein. The data contain 410,000 or so distinct CDR3 sequences, around 22% of them singletons. Sequencing was performed on PBMCs or a T cell subset sorted from them (not recorded which). This TCR came from an adult woman who had mild COVID-19 (a few samples of this study predate the infection). Cell type and time point are not known.

CDR3 residues: CASSSPGGLETQYF. The DNA for the CDR3 is TGCGCCAGCAGCTCCCCGGGGGGGCTGGAGACCCAGTACTTC. This chain links TRBV5-1 with TRBJ2-5; 8 bases match TRBD2. The germline CDR1 and CDR2 sequences are SGHRS and YFSETQ. V was clipped by 3 bases and J by 5 bases; unmatched bases: 6. The CDR3 spans 14 residues.